The clone carrying this TCR beta chain was found a few times. Germline V gene data show CDR1 as SNHLY and CDR2 as FYNNEI. The CDR3 sequence is 14 residues long. J gave up 2 bases and V 7 bases, and 7 bases lay outside the gene matches. MiXCR, run by TCRdb on the 5' RACE reads, gives a single entry per CDR3 protein. Among about 82,000 distinct CDR3 sequences listed, approximately 4.7% were seen once. The entry originates in a study of T cells of healthy individuals. The TCR originated in a female donor in good health. The chain has TRBV2 and TRBJ2-7; 8 bases fit TRBD2. CDR3 loop: CASTAGLEPYEQYF. The CDR3 DNA follows: TGTGCCAGCACAGCGGGACTAGAACCCTACGAGCAGTACTTC.